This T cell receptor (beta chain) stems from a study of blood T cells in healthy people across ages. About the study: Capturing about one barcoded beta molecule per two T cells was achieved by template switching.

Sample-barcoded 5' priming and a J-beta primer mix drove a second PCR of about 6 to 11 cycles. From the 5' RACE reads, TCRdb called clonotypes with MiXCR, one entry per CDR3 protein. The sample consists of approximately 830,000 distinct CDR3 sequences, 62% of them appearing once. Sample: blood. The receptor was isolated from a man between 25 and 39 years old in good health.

CDR3: CASSASGGAINEQFF. The CDR3 nucleotides are TGTGCCAGCAGCGCGAGCGGGGGGGCCATCAATGAGCAGTTCTTC. The V gene is TRBV9, the J gene TRBJ2-1, with 10 positions matching TRBD2. Germline trimming cut 3 bases from V and 6 bases from J; bases unmatched to any gene: 6. Germline-derived CDR1 and CDR2 are SGDLS and YYNGEE. This CDR3 contains 15 residues.